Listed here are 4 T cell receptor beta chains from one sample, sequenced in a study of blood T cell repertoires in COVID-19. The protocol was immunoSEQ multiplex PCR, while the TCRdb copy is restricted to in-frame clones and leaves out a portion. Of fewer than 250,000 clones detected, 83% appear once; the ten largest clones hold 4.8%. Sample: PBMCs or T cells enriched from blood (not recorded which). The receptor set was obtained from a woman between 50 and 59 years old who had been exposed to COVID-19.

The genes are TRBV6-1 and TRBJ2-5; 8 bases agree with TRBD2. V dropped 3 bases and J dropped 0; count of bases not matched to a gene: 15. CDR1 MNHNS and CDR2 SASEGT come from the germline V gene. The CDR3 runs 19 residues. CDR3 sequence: CASSEYVSRGGGYQETQYF. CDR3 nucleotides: TGTGCCAGCAGTGAGTACGTCTCCAGAGGCGGGGGGTACCAAGAGACCCAGTACTTC.

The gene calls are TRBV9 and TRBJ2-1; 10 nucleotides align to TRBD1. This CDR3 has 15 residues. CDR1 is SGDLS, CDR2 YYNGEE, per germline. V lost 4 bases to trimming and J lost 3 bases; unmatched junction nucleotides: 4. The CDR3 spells CASSFRTGGYNEQFF. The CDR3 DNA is TGTGCCAGCAGCTTCCGGACAGGGGGCTACAATGAGCAGTTCTTC. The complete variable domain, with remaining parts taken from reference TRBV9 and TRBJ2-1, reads DSGVTQTPKHLITATGQRVTLRCSPRSGDLSVYWYQQSLDQGLQFLIQYYNGEERAKGNILERFSAQQFPDLHSELNLSSLELGDSALYFCASSFRTGGYNEQFFGPGTRLTVL.

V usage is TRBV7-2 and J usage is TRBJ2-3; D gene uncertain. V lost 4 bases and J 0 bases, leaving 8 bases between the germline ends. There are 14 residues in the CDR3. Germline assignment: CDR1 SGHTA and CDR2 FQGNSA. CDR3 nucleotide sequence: TGTGCCAGCAGCTCCTACTTTAGCACAGATACGCAGTATTTT. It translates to CASSSYFSTDTQYF.

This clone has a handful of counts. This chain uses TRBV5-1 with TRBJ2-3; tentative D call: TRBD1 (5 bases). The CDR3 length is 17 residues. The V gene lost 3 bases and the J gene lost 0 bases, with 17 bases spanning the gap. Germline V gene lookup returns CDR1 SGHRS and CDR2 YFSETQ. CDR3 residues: CASSSGQLGRSTDTQYF. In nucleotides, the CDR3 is TGCGCCAGCAGCTCAGGGCAACTCGGCAGGAGCACAGATACGCAGTATTTT.